This is a list of T cell receptor beta chains from one sample in a study of monozygotic twins with inflammatory bowel disease. TCRdb re-called the 5' RACE reads and catalogs CDR3 proteins one per entry, DNA excluded. The sample is made up of 150,000 to 200,000 distinct CDR3 sequences, and the top ten hold approximately 2.4% of it. The sequenced sample was blood. Source of these receptors: a human donor with ulcerative colitis or Crohn's disease, or a healthy co-twin of an affected twin (not recorded which). Each CDR3 is given with its conserved first and last residue. Fields, in order: CDR3 protein, J gene, V gene.

CDR3: CASSIAGYYGETQYF
J: TRBJ2-5
V: TRBV9

CDR3: CASSTQGASRTDTQYF
J: TRBJ2-3
V: TRBV7-2

CDR3: CASSSPRGSLHEQFF
J: TRBJ2-1
V: TRBV6-2/TRBV6-3

CDR3: CATSDPGGYKTFQETQYF
J: TRBJ2-5
V: TRBV24-1

CDR3: CASSPLAGSYEQYF
J: TRBJ2-7
V: TRBV14

CDR3: CAISGDGSSPLHF
J: TRBJ1-6
V: TRBV10-3

CDR3: CASALKRNPTNEKLFF
J: TRBJ1-4
V: TRBV6-1

CDR3: CASSQQEFSYNEQFF
J: TRBJ2-1
V: TRBV18

CDR3: CASSYGRPIQETQYF
J: TRBJ2-5
V: TRBV6-2/TRBV6-3

CDR3: CASSWNTGKDEQYF
J: TRBJ2-7
V: TRBV5-1

CDR3: CASGEGLGEQFF
J: TRBJ2-1
V: TRBV19

CDR3: CASSLTGTSDYEQYF
J: TRBJ2-7
V: TRBV5-6

CDR3: CASSPELAGRNEQFF
J: TRBJ2-1
V: TRBV12-3/TRBV12-4

CDR3: CAMTSRFGELFF
J: TRBJ2-2
V: TRBV19

CDR3: CASLVSHQGRRTEAFF
J: TRBJ1-1
V: TRBV19

CDR3: CASIDGWDTEAFF
J: TRBJ1-1
V: TRBV7-9

CDR3: CATSRRAGLAGGRSYNEQFF
J: TRBJ2-1
V: TRBV24-1

CDR3: CASSLYGRNTGELFF
J: TRBJ2-2
V: TRBV28

CDR3: CASSLEAGGPTDTQYF
J: TRBJ2-3
V: TRBV7-9

CDR3: CATSRSRRGSYNEQFF
J: TRBJ2-1
V: TRBV15

CDR3: CSARDLGGRDTGELFF
J: TRBJ2-2
V: TRBV20-1

CDR3: CASSQASGDRDYEQYF
J: TRBJ2-7
V: TRBV4-2

CDR3: CASRTRDRDGLRYGYTF
J: TRBJ1-2
V: TRBV6-1

CDR3: CASSPDNNQPQHF
J: TRBJ1-5
V: TRBV9

CDR3: CSARAGSGSGNEQFF
J: TRBJ2-1
V: TRBV20-1

CDR3: CASSPETSGRRLESTDTQYF
J: TRBJ2-3
V: TRBV18

CDR3: CSARRREETQYF
J: TRBJ2-5
V: TRBV20-1

CDR3: CATSDFRTSGRANEQFF
J: TRBJ2-1
V: TRBV24-1

CDR3: CASSFRGDRNTGELFF
J: TRBJ2-2
V: TRBV11-2

CDR3: CASSSYGSNRGEKLFF
J: TRBJ1-4
V: TRBV11-2

CDR3: CASSLGSSQETQYF
J: TRBJ2-5
V: TRBV12-3/TRBV12-4

CDR3: CASGAVIGSYEQYF
J: TRBJ2-7
V: TRBV6-1

CDR3: CASSTTGGEVTEAFF
J: TRBJ1-1
V: TRBV5-1

CDR3: CASSLVGRGNTIYF
J: TRBJ1-3
V: TRBV5-5

CDR3: CASSLPPETVNYGYTF
J: TRBJ1-2
V: TRBV7-2

CDR3: CSAEKGTDYLYNEQFF
J: TRBJ2-1
V: TRBV20-1

CDR3: CSAYLTARYGYTF
J: TRBJ1-2
V: TRBV20-1

CDR3: CASSRDFQETQYF
J: TRBJ2-5
V: TRBV18

CDR3: CASSSIPEYSSYTF
J: TRBJ1-2
V: TRBV7-3

CDR3: CASSLGAENSPLHF
J: TRBJ1-6
V: TRBV5-1

CDR3: CASSIGPTRGIYEQYF
J: TRBJ2-7
V: TRBV19

CDR3: CASSAMGFTTDTQYF
J: TRBJ2-3
V: TRBV7-2

CDR3: CASSSQRRVGFGQETQYF
J: TRBJ2-5
V: TRBV11-1

CDR3: CASSHRQGNTGELFF
J: TRBJ2-2
V: TRBV4-3

CDR3: CASSLDSWNTEAFF
J: TRBJ1-1
V: TRBV5-1

CDR3: CASRDRVSNTEAFF
J: TRBJ1-1
V: TRBV25-1

CDR3: CASSLTGGTSAQYF
J: TRBJ2-5
V: TRBV5-1

CDR3: CASSPTGLDYEQYF
J: TRBJ2-7
V: TRBV18

CDR3: CAISHRDRGDYGYTF
J: TRBJ1-2
V: TRBV10-3

CDR3: CASTTTGDARLASVVDETQYF
J: TRBJ2-5
V: TRBV27